This T cell receptor beta chain was sequenced in a study of blood T cell repertoires in COVID-19 (dated by TCRdb to 2019 to 2021). At the level of the whole study: Collaborator samples came from the United States, Italy and Spain and covered acute and convalescent phases of COVID-19. The prospective study material was composed of cDNA or gDNA derived from T cells, B-cell-depleted T cells, or PBMCs. The dataset comprised deeply sampled blood TCRbeta repertoires from subjects exposed to, actively infected with, or recovered from COVID-19. The repertoires were released in a freely available public database intended as a resource for research on the immune response to SARS-CoV-2. The samples were drawn from two sources: the first 160 participants of the ongoing ImmuneRACE study, and 1,254 subjects contributed by 6 global collaborators. The sample metadata nearly always contained a de-identified subject ID, COVID-19 status, age in years and sex. Where HLA class I and class II types were available, the types were taken from metadata supplied by the sample provider, not from assay-based typing.

Based on the germline V gene (reference sequence), the CDR1 and CDR2 sequences are LNHDA and SQIVND. V sheds 4 bases and J sheds 1 base, leaving 8 bases between their ends. From its cysteine to its phenylalanine, the CDR3 spans 14 amino acids. Just the 42-base CDR3 DNA is kept, in frame starting at base 1. One collaborating source in Seattle enrolled patients while the patients were actively infected and followed the patients over time throughout the course of disease. Each collaborating institution followed its own protocols to collect whole blood in K2EDTA tubes. For TCRbeta analysis, collaborators shipped samples as frozen whole blood, isolated PBMCs, or DNA extracted from either of those sample types. TCRbeta CDR3 regions were amplified from genomic DNA by means of the immunoSEQ Assay, a bias-controlled multiplex PCR. The study's own analysis went as follows. The number of nucleated cells in each sample was estimated by amplification of reference gene primers within the assay. Sequence reads were collapsed and filtered to measure the absolute abundance of every unique TCRbeta CDR3 rearrangement. For each sample, productive Simpson clonality was calculated as the square root of Simpson's diversity index over productive rearrangements. TCRdb stores this immuneACCESS table with in-frame sequences only. Part of the clones is absent; in the studies checked, under half of the shortfall reflects unresolved V genes, and no reason is known for the rest. The V and J calls and clone size come from that table; D and trimming were worked out from the DNA. Counted in this sample were about 250,000 clones; around nine tenths of them appeared once. The ten biggest clones cover 0.83% of the sample.

What the authors observed across the whole study: The amount of clinical and demographic metadata varied by source and participant and was provided uncurated.

In the case of this clone: Its antigen remains unidentified. No clone much larger than this one lies a single base away; base qualities are absent.

The sample comprised peripheral blood. This TCR was sampled from a young man with COVID-19, enrolled during active disease. The chain employs TRBV19 and TRBJ1-3; there is no confident call for the D gene. The CDR3 region has the sequence CASSNGGSGNTIYF. At the DNA level, the sequence is TGTGCCAGTAGTAATGGAGGGTCTGGAAACACCATATATTTT.